The entry that follows covers one T cell receptor (beta chain) sequence. Its antigen is still unknown. The data derive from a study of T cell responses to AZD1222 COVID-19 vaccine. Broader study findings: Spike was spanned by vaccine-associated CD4 TCRs, with dominance at 160-218 and 743-854.

Here immunoSEQ multiplex PCR was the method, and the copy in TCRdb shows in-frame clones only, minus some. The sample has 110,000 or so clones; approximately 86% are singletons. The trim removed 5 bases at V and 10 bases at J, leaving 5 bases unmatched. Germline CDR1 is SGHAT and CDR2 is FQNNGV. There are 12 residues in the CDR3. J is TRBJ2-3 and V is TRBV11-2; 8 bases fit TRBD2. This TCR was recovered from an adult who received the AZD1222 COVID-19 vaccine. Specimen: peripheral blood, collected 28 days after the second AZD1222 dose. This CDR3 is CASSQTSGSQYF. CDR3 nucleotide sequence: TGTGCCAGCAGCCAAACTAGCGGCTCGCAGTATTTT.